This record looks at one TCR beta chain sequence and its context. Its antigen is unidentified. The data derive from a study of shared clonotypes between healthy human individuals. Broader study findings: Sample collection involved blood only; tissue repertoires are likely different.

CDR1 is MGHDK and CDR2 is SYGVNS in the germline V gene. CDR3 length: 13 amino acids. Deletions cut 6 bases from V and 1 base from J, with 7 bases between. TCRdb's table, derived via immunoSEQ multiplex PCR, lists solely in-frame clones and lacks some. This repertoire shows about 2 million clones, approximately 94% found once; its top ten account for 1.1%. It was CD45RO-negative cells, positively selected for CCR7, that made up naive CD8 cells, with terminally differentiated effector memory CD45RA+ cells excluded. Material for sequencing was naive CD8+ T cells sorted from blood. The gene calls are TRBV25-1 and TRBJ1-3; D not resolved. The TCR comes from a man aged 18-30 years in good health. CDR3 DNA sequence: TGTGCCAGCAGCGGTCTTTCTGGAAACACCATATATTTT. It specifies CASSGLSGNTIYF. Full variable domain (rest looked up from reference TRBV25-1 and TRBJ1-3): EADIYQTPRYLVIGTGKKITLECSQTMGHDKMYWYQQDPGMELHLIHYSYGVNSTEKGDLSSESTVSRIRTEHFPLTLESARPSHTSQYLCASSGLSGNTIYFGEGSWLTVV.